This record looks at one TCR beta chain sequence and its context. Its antigen is as yet unknown. The germline V gene encodes CDR1 SQVTM and CDR2 ANQGSEA. V was clipped by 4 bases and J by 0 bases, with 8 bases between them. This CDR3 contains 13 residues. The data stem from a study of long-term antiretroviral therapy in people with HIV. Study-wide results and caveats: Documentation of ART adherence, viral resistance or therapy changes was absent. Following ART, diversity rose but still fell short of transplant donor controls.

The run of the v3.0 immunoSEQ assay was at survey level. The method was immunoSEQ multiplex PCR; TCRdb's version includes in-frame clones alone and lacks a portion of them. Among tens of thousands of clones listed, 90% to 95% were seen once. Treated in the United States were all of the participants with HIV. This clonotype was sampled from a man aged 25-45 years with HIV. The gene calls are TRBV29-1 and TRBJ2-3; tentatively, D is TRBD2 (6 bases). The material sequenced was unsorted PBMCs, taken about 6.6 years after starting antiretroviral therapy. The CDR3 nucleotides read TGCAGCGTTGCCGCGGGAAGCACAGATACGCAGTATTTT. Translation gives CSVAAGSTDTQYF.